This entry is about one TCR beta chain. No antigen is known for it. Base-call qualities are not available, and no considerably larger clone is one nucleotide away. V is clipped by 5 bases and J by 6 bases, and the sequence between their germline boundaries is 11 bases long. The cysteine opens and the phenylalanine closes a CDR3 of 12 amino acids. Of all the DNA, just the CDR3 is kept, 36 bases in frame from base 1. The germline V gene sets CDR1 to SGHAT and CDR2 to FQNNGV. This sample is part of a study of shared clonotypes between healthy human individuals (dated by TCRdb to the early 2020s). For the study in its entirety: The cohort comprised a couple of women and a few men aged 18 to 49 years. For each donor, CD4 naive and CD4 memory were each given three plates, CD8 naive was given two plates, and CD8 memory was given one plate. To estimate repertoire size and how much clonotypes are shared between individuals, the study performed deep sequencing of blood TCR repertoires from about 5 healthy adults. Libraries were prepared and TCR repertoires were sequenced by different laboratories using diverse techniques, in order to increase sequencing depth and limit assay-specific biases. Leukapheresis yielded between about 0.85 and 10 billion PBMCs per donor. The investigation overall reported the following: Compared with non-shared clonotypes, the clonotypes found in all four sorted-subset donors had higher generation probabilities. Because the study included only a small number of donors, the genetic and exposure-history diversity represented was limited. Sampling was restricted to blood, and TCR repertoires in tissues likely differ from the TCR repertoires found in blood. Pairwise subsampling indicated that sequencing depth was expected to affect the degree of clonotype sharing among donors. Incomplete sequencing was indicated by rarefaction of sorted-subset datasets, despite the large sequencing depth. Sharing across several donors was observed for around 5% of naive CD4, under 4% of naive CD8, over 2% of memory CD4, and roughly 0.4% of memory CD8 clonotypes. Naive subsets generally had larger estimated clonotype richness than memory subsets.

Using the deep immunoSEQ assay, multiplex PCR amplified TCR CDR3 regions from genomic DNA. Extracted genomic DNA from each cell subset was distributed evenly across all wells of several immunoSEQ 96-well plates, and each plate was treated as a replicate. For sorted subsets, each replicate PCR was loaded with 200 ng genomic DNA, equivalent to 30,000 to 35,000 T cell genomes. The purified libraries were quantified using a Qubit 3.0 fluorometer, sized with a Bioanalyzer 2100, and then quantified again using the KAPA Library Quantification kit. Each immunoSEQ 96-well plate was sequenced on its own single-read 150-cycle Illumina NextSeq 550 flow cell. The authors' analysis ran thus. The immunoSEQ output contained only junctional sequences without quality scores, so filtering could not match that applied to full-length reads. To assign V/J genes and CDR3, sequences were annotated using PyIR, a Python wrapper for IgBLAST v1.9, with IMGT germline references. Reads with weak V/J assignments (E-value above 1e-6), missing CDR3, stop codons, out-of-frame junctions, or ambiguous translated residues were removed. A V3J clonotype was defined by an identical inferred V gene, J gene, and CDR3 amino acid sequence. Percentage overlap between repertoires was computed as shared unique clonotypes divided by the size of the smaller repertoire. RTK rarefaction, the Chao1 estimator, and Recon v2.1 estimates of unobserved clonotypes were used to assess repertoire richness. For all TCRbeta clonotypes obtained by the gDNA method from a handful of donors, generation probabilities were computed with OLGA. Here the immuneACCESS table is served through TCRdb, limited to in-frame sequences with V and J called. Missing clones are a known gap in these copies; in checked studies unresolved V genes cover under half, and the rest lacks a known reason. V and J calls and clone size are as listed in that table; D and trimming were resolved from the DNA. A total of 300,000 to 350,000 clones appear in this sample, about 70% of them only once. The ten largest clones represent 8% to 13% of the sample.

The donors were healthy, HIV-negative adults who had no recently reported acute infections or vaccinations. Only Caucasian adults living in Nashville, Tennessee, USA were represented among the donors. CD4+ T cells were enriched by magnetic negative selection; naive cells were then positively selected on CD45RA, and the negative fraction formed the memory subset. Blood was obtained by leukapheresis, after which PBMCs were separated by Ficoll-Histopaque density gradient centrifugation and cryopreserved in liquid nitrogen vapor phase. Analytical flow cytometry was used to check the purity and quantity of every magnetically sorted T cell population. Genomic DNA was isolated from each sorted fraction and quantified by UV absorbance on a Nanodrop 2000c.

The source of this sequence is a man aged 25-45 years in good health. The chain was built from TRBV11-2 and TRBJ2-7; no confident D gene assignment can be made. The source material was memory CD4+ T cells sorted from blood. This specimen's cell subset or site label, per the study, means: CD45RA-negative fraction. The DNA reads TGTGCCAGCAGCCCAGTCGTAGCCGAGCAGTACTTC. It encodes CASSPVVAEQYF. When the CDR3 is completed using the reference TRBV11-2 and TRBJ2-7 genes on either side, the full variable domain is EAGVAQSPRYKIIEKRQSVAFWCNPISGHATLYWYQQILGQGPKLLIQFQNNGVVDDSQLPKDRFSAERLKGVDSTLKIQPAKLEDSAVYLCASSPVVAEQYFGPGTRLTVT.